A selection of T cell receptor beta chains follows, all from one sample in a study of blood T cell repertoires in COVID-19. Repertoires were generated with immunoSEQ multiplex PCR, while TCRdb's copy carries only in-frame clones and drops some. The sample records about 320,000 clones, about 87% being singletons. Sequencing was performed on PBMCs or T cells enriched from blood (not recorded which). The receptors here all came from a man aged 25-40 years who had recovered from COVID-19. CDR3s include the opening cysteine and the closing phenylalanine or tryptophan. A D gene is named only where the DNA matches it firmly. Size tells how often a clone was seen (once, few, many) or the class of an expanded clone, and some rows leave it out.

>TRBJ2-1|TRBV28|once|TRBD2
CASSFGGGAYNEQFF
TGTGCCAGCAGTTTCGGCGGGGGGGCCTACAATGAGCAGTTCTTC
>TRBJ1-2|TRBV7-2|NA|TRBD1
CASSIPGQINYGYTF
TGTGCCAGCAGCATTCCGGGACAGATAAACTATGGCTACACCTTC
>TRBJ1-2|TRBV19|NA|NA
CASSIEEQAPYGYTF
TGTGCCAGTAGTATAGAAGAACAGGCCCCTTATGGCTACACCTTC
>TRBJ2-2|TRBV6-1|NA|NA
CASSERRGGTGELFF
TGTGCCAGCAGTGAACGCAGGGGTGGCACCGGGGAGCTGTTTTTT
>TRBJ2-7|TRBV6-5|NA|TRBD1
CASAGTGAYEQYF
TGTGCCAGCGCCGGGACAGGTGCCTACGAGCAGTACTTC
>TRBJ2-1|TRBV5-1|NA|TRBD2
CASSPRLAGPNEQFF
TGCGCCAGCAGCCCCCGACTAGCGGGCCCCAATGAGCAGTTCTTC
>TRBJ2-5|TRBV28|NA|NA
CASSLPPDRKETQYF
TGTGCCAGCAGTTTACCACCGGACAGAAAAGAGACCCAGTACTTC
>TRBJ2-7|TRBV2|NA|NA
CASTPIVVVDEQYF
TGTGCCAGCACCCCCATAGTGGTTGTCGACGAGCAGTACTTC
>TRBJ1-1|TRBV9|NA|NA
CASSPQGTGNTEAFF
TGTGCCAGCAGCCCACAGGGAACGGGGAACACTGAAGCTTTCTTT
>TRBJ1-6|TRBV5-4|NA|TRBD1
CASSGGQGSSPLHF
TGTGCCAGCAGCGGGGGACAGGGGAGTTCACCCCTCCACTTT
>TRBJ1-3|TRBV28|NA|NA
CASRGGVTGNTIYF
TGTGCCAGCAGGGGAGGGGTCACCGGAAACACCATATATTTT
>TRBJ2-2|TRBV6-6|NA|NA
CASSGGAANTGELFF
TGTGCCAGCAGTGGGGGCGCTGCGAACACCGGGGAGCTGTTTTTT
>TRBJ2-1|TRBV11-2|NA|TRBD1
CASSPGTGTYNEQFF
TGTGCCAGCAGCCCTGGGACAGGGACCTACAATGAGCAGTTCTTC
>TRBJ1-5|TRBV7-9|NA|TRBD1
CASSGGETGIQPQHF
TGTGCCAGCAGTGGGGGTGAGACAGGGATTCAGCCCCAGCATTTT
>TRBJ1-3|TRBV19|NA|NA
CASSISLSGSSGNTIYF
TGTGCCAGTAGTATAAGTCTTTCGGGAAGCTCTGGAAACACCATATATTTT
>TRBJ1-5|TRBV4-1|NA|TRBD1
CASSPPAGRGLHQPQHF
TGCGCCAGCAGCCCCCCCGCGGGCAGGGGGCTACATCAGCCCCAGCATTTT
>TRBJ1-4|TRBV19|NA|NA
CASRARTIATNEKLFF
TGTGCCAGTAGGGCTAGAACTATTGCAACTAATGAAAAACTGTTTTTT
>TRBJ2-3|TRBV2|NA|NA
CATLLRGRSDTQYF
TGTGCCACCTTGTTGCGTGGCAGGTCGGATACGCAGTATTTT
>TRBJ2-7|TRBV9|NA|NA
CASSAGTSLSYEQYF
TGTGCCAGCAGCGCCGGGACTTCCCTTTCCTACGAGCAGTACTTC
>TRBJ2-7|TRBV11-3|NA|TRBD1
CASSPRQGYEQYF
TGTGCCAGCAGCCCTCGACAGGGCTACGAGCAGTACTTC
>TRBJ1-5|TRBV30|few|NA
CAWSTADILQPQHF
TGTGCCTGGAGTACGGCTGACATATTACAGCCCCAGCATTTT
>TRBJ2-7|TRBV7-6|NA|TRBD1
CASSLEGTGARYEQYF
TGTGCCAGCAGCTTAGAGGGGACAGGAGCCCGCTACGAGCAGTACTTC
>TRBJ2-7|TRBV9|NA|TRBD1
CASSVRTGSYEQYF
TGTGCCAGCAGCGTCAGGACAGGCTCCTACGAGCAGTACTTC
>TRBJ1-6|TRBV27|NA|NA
CASSLFPYNSPLHF
TGTGCCAGCAGCCTTTTCCCCTATAATTCACCCCTCCACTTT
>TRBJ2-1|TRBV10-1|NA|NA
CARYPFRGRRFF
TGCGCCAGATACCCATTCCGGGGGAGGCGGTTCTTC
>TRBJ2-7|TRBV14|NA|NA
CASSLWGEYEQYF
TGTGCCAGCAGCCTATGGGGGGAATACGAGCAGTACTTC
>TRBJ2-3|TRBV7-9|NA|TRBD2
CASSPPEVLAGAKDTQYF
TGTGCCAGCAGCCCCCCGGAGGTACTAGCGGGGGCAAAAGATACGCAGTATTTT
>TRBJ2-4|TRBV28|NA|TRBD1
CASSGTGRTTAKNIQYF
TGTGCCAGCAGTGGGACAGGTAGGACTACAGCCAAAAACATTCAGTACTTC
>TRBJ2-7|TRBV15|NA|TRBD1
CATSRPGQSYEQYF
TGTGCCACCAGCAGACCGGGACAGAGCTACGAGCAGTACTTC
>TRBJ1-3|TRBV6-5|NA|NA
CASSPGQTFGNTIYF
TGTGCCAGCAGCCCCGGACAGACATTTGGAAACACCATATATTTT
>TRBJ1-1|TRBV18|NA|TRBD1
CASSRKGANTEAFF
TGTGCCAGCTCACGTAAGGGGGCGAACACTGAAGCTTTCTTT
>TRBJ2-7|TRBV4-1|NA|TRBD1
CASSTTGGAHEQYF
TGCGCCAGCAGCACTACAGGGGGCGCGCACGAGCAGTACTTC
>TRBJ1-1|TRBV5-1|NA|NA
CASSPSGGSTEAFF
TGCGCCAGCAGCCCGAGCGGGGGTAGCACTGAAGCTTTCTTT